These 14 T cell receptor beta chains share one sample of origin, sequenced in a study of human T cells and chemical hapten exposure. Time point denoted: healthy volunteer bleed at 2 weeks. It was unfractionated whole blood from which total RNA was extracted. A single record per CDR3 protein comes from TCRdb applying MiXCR to the RACE reads. The profile shows roughly 30,000 distinct CDR3 sequences, over 7% of them singletons. The material sequenced was whole blood. These receptor sequences come from a human donor in good health. Some clones in this sample may be carry-over from other donors' samples.

This clonotype ranks as medium-sized. This chain uses TRBV24-1 with TRBJ2-2; 7 bases fit TRBD1. J was trimmed by 6 bases and V by 2 bases; bases with no gene match: 5. This CDR3 is 15 amino acids long. The germline V gene encodes CDR1 KGHDR and CDR2 SFDVKD. The CDR3 spells CATSDSLTGAGELFF. CDR3 nucleotides: TGTGCCACCAGTGATTCCCTTACAGGGGCCGGGGAGCTGTTTTTT.

The rearrangement joins TRBV19 to TRBJ1-5; no clear D. V shed 9 bases and J shed 5 bases, with 8 bases lying between them. CDR3 length: 11 residues. Germline V lookup: CDR1 LNHDA, CDR2 SQIVND (reference sequence). DNA of the CDR3: TGTGCCAGAGGACGGTATCAGCCCCAGCATTTT. This sequence encodes CARGRYQPQHF.

This clonotype was recorded many times. The J gene is TRBJ2-3, the V gene TRBV27; D may be TRBD1 (6 bases). Germline CDR1 is MNHEY and CDR2 is SMNVEV (reference sequence). The CDR3 extends over 12 amino acids. Trimming stripped 6 bases from V and 13 bases from J, with 17 bases between. The CDR3 is CASRYRDIEEYF. The DNA of the CDR3 is TGTGCCAGCAGATACCGGGACATTGAGGAGTATTTT.

The table lists this clonotype with a few counts. The chain recombines TRBV5-4 with TRBJ2-2; 9 bases agree with TRBD2. CDR1 is SGHNT and CDR2 is YYREEE in the germline V gene (reference sequence). With V trimmed by 4 bases and J by 8 bases, 6 bases remained unmatched. The CDR3 consists of 14 residues. DNA of the CDR3: TGTGCCAGCAGCGCCTGGACTAGCGAGGGGGAGCTGTTTTTT. Protein: CASSAWTSEGELFF.

The chain employs TRBV19 and TRBJ2-1, with 8 bases identical to TRBD1. CDR1 and CDR2 from the germline V gene are LNHDA and SQIVND (reference sequence). The V and J ends lost 5 bases and 7 bases, in that order; junction bases with no gene match: 10. The CDR3 spans 15 residues. The CDR3 here is CASSRFGQGRNEQFF. For the CDR3, the DNA is TGTGCCAGTAGTCGTTTTGGACAGGGTCGTAATGAGCAGTTCTTC.

This clonotype was counted between two and nine times. The J gene is TRBJ1-1, the V gene TRBV2, with D possibly TRBD1 on 5 matching bases. CDR3 size: 14 residues. Germline V gene data show CDR1 as SNHLY and CDR2 as FYNNEI. The V end was cut by 2 bases, the J end by 1 base, with 8 bases between. Written as DNA, the CDR3 is TGTGCCAGCAGTGAACCGGACACGAACACTGAAGCTTTCTTT. Protein product: CASSEPDTNTEAFF. Variable domain in full (rest from reference TRBV2 and TRBJ1-1): EPEVTQTPSHQVTQMGQEVILRCVPISNHLYFYWYRQILGQKVEFLVSFYNNEISEKSEIFDDQFSVERPDGSNFTLKIRSTKLEDSAMYFCASSEPDTNTEAFFGQGTRLTVV.

The chain combines TRBV12-3 or TRBV12-4 with TRBJ1-2; D might be TRBD1 (6 bases). The CDR3 is 14 residues long. Trimming removed 3 bases from V and 8 bases from J, with 16 bases in between. Written as DNA, the CDR3 is TGTGCCAGCAGTTTGGACAGTTTGATAAAGGGCTACACCTTC. Amino acid sequence: CASSLDSLIKGYTF.

The sample holds many counts of this clonotype. This sequence joins TRBV14 and TRBJ1-2, with TRBD1 matching over 8 bases. Germline lookup yields CDR1 SGHDN and CDR2 FVKESK. The CDR3 is 15 amino acids. V was clipped by 0 bases and J by 7 bases; unmatched bases: 7. CDR3 coding DNA: TGTGCCAGCAGCCAAGATAACGCAGGGGGCTTTGGCTACACCTTC. Protein: CASSQDNAGGFGYTF.

This clonotype was observed a handful of times. The chain has TRBV9 and TRBJ2-2; 13 bases match TRBD2. The CDR3 totals 17 residues. Germline trimming cut 4 bases from V and 5 bases from J; bases unmatched to any gene: 8. CDR1 SGDLS and CDR2 YYNGEE come from the germline V gene. Here the CDR3 reads CASSKGLAGFWTGELFF. The DNA for the CDR3 is TGTGCCAGCAGCAAGGGACTAGCGGGGTTCTGGACCGGGGAGCTGTTTTTT.

This clonotype appeared a few times. The DNA is left out, because the CDR3 cannot be placed on it with certainty; the CDR3 is given as TCRdb lists it. J is TRBJ1-2 and V is TRBV7-2. Germline V gives CDR1 SGHTA, CDR2 FQGNSA. The CDR3 is 16 residues long, counting both termini. The CDR3 sequence is CASSFGGGISNYGDTF.

This clonotype has only a few counts. The chain has TRBV18 and TRBJ2-1; 9 nucleotides agree with TRBD1. Germline V gene sequence: CDR1 KGHSH, CDR2 LQKENI. The CDR3 runs to 15 residues. V lost 2 bases and J lost 9; bases outside the gene matches: 8. Here the CDR3 DNA reads TGTGCCAGCTCACCAACGGGACAGGGTCGGGGTGAGCAGTTCTTC. It is translated as CASSPTGQGRGEQFF.

This clonotype was observed a few times. The chain carries TRBV28 and TRBJ1-5, with TRBD1 matching 7 bases. The ends lost 11 bases at V and 6 bases at J; junction bases unmatched: 13. The CDR3 runs to 14 residues. The germline gives CDR1 MDHEN, CDR2 SYDVKM. The CDR3 here is CAASPGGYAQPQHF. The CDR3 DNA is TGTGCCGCGAGCCCAGGGGGATATGCTCAGCCCCAGCATTTT.

In its sample, this clonotype was seen a few times. The chain has TRBV7-7 and TRBJ2-5; D remains ambiguous. This CDR3 spans 13 amino acids. Trimming removed 1 base at V and 1 base at J, with 4 bases between. In germline, CDR1 is SSHAT, CDR2 FNYEAQ (reference sequence). For the CDR3, the DNA is TGTGCCAGCAGCTTAGTCCCCCAAGAGACCCAGTACTTC. Its protein product is CASSLVPQETQYF.

The CDR3 nucleotides are TGTGCCAGCAGTCCGGGACTAGACCAAGAGACCCAGTACTTC. It is translated as CASSPGLDQETQYF. This sequence joins TRBV12-3 or TRBV12-4 and TRBJ2-5; the match to TRBD2 covers 8 bases. The CDR3 runs to 14 residues. The J segment lost 0 bases and the V segment lost 5 bases, leaving 2 bases of the junction unmatched.